The 22 T cell receptor beta chains below come from one sample, sequenced in a study of blood T cell repertoires in COVID-19. The protocol was immunoSEQ multiplex PCR, while the TCRdb copy is restricted to in-frame clones and leaves out a portion. The sample yields fewer than 500,000 clones, around 87% seen once. Specimen: PBMCs or T cells enriched from blood (not recorded which). The receptors shown here come from a man under 40 who had recovered from COVID-19.

V and J are TRBV4-2 and TRBJ2-7; 9 bases are a match to TRBD2. Germline V gene sequence: CDR1 LGHNA, CDR2 YNFKEQ. V lost 1 base and J lost 5; bases outside the gene matches: 12. The CDR3 runs 17 residues. CDR3 sequence: CASSQVYTASGVHEQYF. The CDR3 nucleotides are TGTGCCAGCAGCCAAGTTTATACGGCTAGCGGGGTGCACGAGCAGTACTTC.

This chain joins TRBV7-2 and TRBJ1-5, with 7 positions matching TRBD1. The V gene's germline CDR1 is SGHTA and CDR2 FQGNSA. The CDR3 runs to 13 residues. V lost 4 bases, J lost 5 bases, and 2 bases stayed unmatched. CDR3 DNA sequence: TGTGCCAGCAGCTCGCAGGGGGATCAGCCCCAGCATTTT. This sequence encodes CASSSQGDQPQHF.

This chain links TRBV2 with TRBJ1-6; possibly TRBD1 for D (5 bases). Germline CDR1 reads SNHLY; CDR2 reads FYNNEI. The germline V and J ends were trimmed by 3 bases and 1 base, with 13 bases remaining between them. CDR3 length equals 17 residues. DNA for the CDR3: TGTGCCAGCAGTGAGGAGGGGAGGGTTTCCTATAATTCACCCCTCCACTTT. Protein sequence: CASSEEGRVSYNSPLHF.

CDR3 region: CASSFPKTGTASTDTQYF. Here the CDR3 DNA reads TGTGCCAGCAGCTTCCCCAAAACCGGGACAGCGAGCACAGATACGCAGTATTTT. This chain joins TRBV5-4 and TRBJ2-3, with 7 bases fitting TRBD1. Looked up from germline, CDR1 is SGHNT and CDR2 is YYREEE (reference sequence). The CDR3 has 18 residues. Trimming at V came to 2 bases and at J to 0 bases, leaving 12 bases not matched to a gene.

This clone was seen at least ten times. The V and J genes are TRBV12-5 and TRBJ2-7; TRBD2 agrees at 7 bases. CDR3 length: 13 residues. Germline V gene data show CDR1 as LGHNT and CDR2 as FRNRAP. V lost 2 bases to trimming and J lost 3 bases; unmatched junction nucleotides: 1. CDR3 in amino acids: CASGLSGGYEQYF. DNA for the CDR3: TGTGCTAGTGGTTTGTCGGGGGGCTACGAGCAGTACTTC.

This clone occurred once. The rearrangement joins TRBV19 to TRBJ2-3; 11 nucleotides agree with TRBD2. The CDR3 loop spans 16 amino acids. From germline, CDR1 is LNHDA and CDR2 SQIVND (reference sequence). The J segment lost 2 bases and the V segment lost 3 bases, leaving 4 bases of the junction unmatched. The CDR3 reads CASSMVAGGLTDTQYF. The CDR3 nucleotides are TGTGCCAGTAGTATGGTAGCGGGGGGGCTCACAGATACGCAGTATTTT.

The J gene is TRBJ2-1, the V gene TRBV27, with 7 bases matching TRBD1. Germline trimming cut 7 bases from V and 2 bases from J; bases unmatched to any gene: 8. Germline CDR1 is MNHEY and CDR2 is SMNVEV (reference sequence). The CDR3 has 15 amino acids. The CDR3: CASIKPGTAYNEQFF. The CDR3 nucleotides read TGTGCCAGCATTAAACCCGGGACAGCCTACAATGAGCAGTTCTTC.

The rearrangement uses TRBV7-2 and TRBJ2-7; 7 positions match TRBD2. This CDR3 contains 16 residues. With 5 bases clipped from V and 2 bases from J, the junction kept 12 bases outside the gene matches. CDR1 SGHTA and CDR2 FQGNSA come from the germline V gene. CDR3 region: CASSHTITSATYEQYF. Here the CDR3 DNA reads TGTGCCAGCAGCCACACGATTACTAGCGCTACCTACGAGCAGTACTTC. Full variable domain (missing parts from reference TRBV7-2 and TRBJ2-7): GAGVSQSPSNKVTEKGKDVELRCDPISGHTALYWYRQSLGQGLEFLIYFQGNSAPDKSGLPSDRFSAERTGGSVSTLTIQRTQQEDSAVYLCASSHTITSATYEQYFGPGTRLTVT.

This chain links TRBV4-1 with TRBJ2-3; D perhaps matches TRBD1 (5 bases). The CDR3 is 15 amino acids. V was trimmed by 3 bases and J by 4 bases, leaving 14 bases between them. Germline V lookup: CDR1 MGHRA, CDR2 YSYEKL. For the CDR3, the DNA is TGCGCCAGCAGCCACCCCAGGGATGGCGCAGATACGCAGTATTTT. Its protein product is CASSHPRDGADTQYF.

In its sample, this clone was seen once. The gene calls are TRBV2 and TRBJ1-1, with D possibly matching TRBD1 (6 bases). The CDR3 is made up of 13 amino acids. V lost 6 bases and J lost 4, with 12 bases in between. CDR1 is SNHLY and CDR2 is FYNNEI in the germline V gene. For the CDR3, the DNA is TGTGCCAGCAGAACAGGGCTTACCACTGAAGCTTTCTTT. Translation gives CASRTGLTTEAFF. The variable domain in full, with the rest retrieved from reference TRBV2 and TRBJ1-1, is EPEVTQTPSHQVTQMGQEVILRCVPISNHLYFYWYRQILGQKVEFLVSFYNNEISEKSEIFDDQFSVERPDGSNFTLKIRSTKLEDSAMYFCASRTGLTTEAFFGQGTRLTVV.

The chain combines TRBV10-3 with TRBJ1-1; D uncertain. Trimming pared 3 bases from V and 4 bases from J, leaving 9 bases between. This CDR3 is 13 amino acids long. Germline assignment: CDR1 ENHRY and CDR2 SYGVKD. The CDR3: CAISDSGGTEAFF. CDR3 sequence (DNA): TGTGCCATCAGTGACAGCGGTGGCACTGAAGCTTTCTTT.

The genes are TRBV5-1 and TRBJ2-7; tentative D call: TRBD1 (6 bases). The CDR3 is made up of 14 amino acids. Germline loops: CDR1 SGHRS, CDR2 YFSETQ. The V gene lost 0 bases and the J gene lost 3 bases, with 10 bases spanning the gap. The CDR3 nucleotides are TGCGCCAGCAGCTTGGAGGGACAAGTCTACGAGCAGTACTTC. Its protein product is CASSLEGQVYEQYF.

The gene calls are TRBV7-8 and TRBJ1-1, with D maybe TRBD1 (5 bases). The CDR3 sequence is 17 residues long. The V and J ends lost 3 bases and 1 base respectively, with 18 bases between them. Germline CDR1 is SGHVS and CDR2 is FQNEAQ. The chain's CDR3 is CASSLYFFTGGNTEAFF. Written as DNA, the CDR3 is TGTGCCAGCAGCTTGTATTTCTTCACGGGGGGGAACACTGAAGCTTTCTTT.

This chain connects TRBV6-5 to TRBJ1-2; maybe TRBD1 (5 bases). The V gene lost 2 bases and the J gene lost 6 bases, with 19 bases spanning the gap. CDR3 length: 16 amino acids. Germline-derived CDR1 and CDR2 are MNHEY and SVGAGI. The CDR3 region has the DNA TGTGCCAGCAGTTACGGGCAGGGTAGTAATATTGATGGCTACACCTTC. Its protein is CASSYGQGSNIDGYTF.

The chain has TRBV4-1 and TRBJ2-2, with D possibly matching TRBD1 (7 bases). From germline, CDR1 is MGHRA and CDR2 YSYEKL. This CDR3 spans 15 amino acids. V lost 7 bases and J 11 bases, leaving 23 bases between the germline ends. The CDR3 bases are TGCGCCAGCACTGGTGCAGGGGGGTACCGGGTCGAGCTGTTTTTT. Translated, it gives CASTGAGGYRVELFF.

The rearrangement links TRBV29-1 to TRBJ1-2, with 10 bases aligning to TRBD1. Germline V CDR1 and CDR2: SQVTM, ANQGSEA. The CDR3 totals 13 residues. Trimming took 4 bases from V and 4 from J; bases not matched to a gene: 3. CDR3 in DNA: TGCAGCGTTGGGGGGACAGGGGCCTATGGCTACACCTTC. This sequence encodes CSVGGTGAYGYTF. Together with reference TRBV29-1 and TRBJ1-2, the CDR3 gives the full variable domain: SAVISQKPSRDICQRGTSLTIQCQVDSQVTMMFWYRQQPGQSLTLIATANQGSEATYESGFVIDKFPISRPNLTFSTLTVSNMSPEDSSIYLCSVGGTGAYGYTFGSGTRLTVV.

The chain is built from TRBV7-3 and TRBJ2-1, with TRBD1 as a possible D gene (6 bases). The CDR3 extends over 12 amino acids. Germline values: CDR1 SGHTA, CDR2 FQGTGA. V was cut by 5 bases and J by 13 bases, with 15 bases left in between. In DNA form, the CDR3 reads TGTGCCAGCAGCGGAGACAGGAGCGTACAGTTCTTC. Translated, it gives CASSGDRSVQFF.

The J gene is TRBJ2-1, the V gene TRBV5-1, with TRBD1 as a possible D gene (6 bases). The germline gives CDR1 SGHRS, CDR2 YFSETQ. V lost 3 bases, J lost 9 bases, and 16 bases lay in between. This CDR3 region has 14 residues. The CDR3 protein is CASSSTGMFVEQFF. The CDR3 nucleotides read TGCGCCAGCAGCTCAACAGGGATGTTCGTTGAGCAGTTCTTC.

This chain joins TRBV5-1 and TRBJ1-1, with 7 bases fitting TRBD1. Germline lookup yields CDR1 SGHRS and CDR2 YFSETQ. CDR3 length: 13 amino acids. The junction had 5 bases not matched to a gene; V was cut back by 3 bases and J by 6 bases. CDR3 region: CASSYSGQSEAFF. CDR3 coding DNA: TGCGCCAGCAGCTACTCGGGACAGTCTGAAGCTTTCTTT.

The V call is TRBV6-1, the J call TRBJ1-2, with 7 bases fitting TRBD1. V was pared by 0 bases and J by 3 bases, with 4 bases of the junction left unmatched. Looked up from germline, CDR1 is MNHNS and CDR2 is SASEGT. CDR3 size: 15 residues. CDR3 nucleotides: TGTGCCAGCAGTGAAGCCAGGCAGGGGGACTATGGCTACACCTTC. This encodes CASSEARQGDYGYTF.

The rearrangement links TRBV5-5 to TRBJ1-3; 11 bases agree with TRBD1. J was trimmed by 0 bases and V by 3 bases; bases with no gene match: 2. CDR1 is SGHKS and CDR2 is YYEKEE in the germline V gene (reference sequence). The CDR3 covers 16 residues. CDR3 residues: CASSSGTGGSGNTIYF. The DNA for the CDR3 is TGTGCCAGCAGCTCCGGGACAGGGGGCTCTGGAAACACCATATATTTT.

The chain is built from TRBV5-1 and TRBJ1-2, with 8 bases lining up with TRBD1. The CDR3 length is 14 residues. The germline gives CDR1 SGHRS, CDR2 YFSETQ. The V segment lost 0 bases and the J segment 5 bases; nucleotides outside the gene matches: 3. The CDR3: CASSLGQGMYGYTF. Here the CDR3 DNA reads TGCGCCAGCAGCTTGGGACAGGGGATGTATGGCTACACCTTC.